The clone carrying this T cell receptor (beta chain) was seen a single time. Its antigen is not known. The treatment is: roughly 10-day PBMC culture with coronavirus spike peptide pools or control peptides (ViraFEST assay). This sample is part of a study of vaccination and CD4 T cells after COVID-19. Sequenced with the Oncomine TCR Beta short-read assay was DNA taken from cultured CD4+ T cells. Investigators obtained genomic DNA by extraction from cultured CD4+ T cells. TCRdb recomputed calls from the PCR reads with MiXCR, one row per CDR3 protein. The sample consists of some 18,000 distinct CDR3 sequences, 50% to 60% of them appearing once. Germline values: CDR1 LNHNV, CDR2 YYDKDF (reference sequence). This CDR3 contains 15 residues. With 2 bases removed from V and 2 bases from J, the gap between germline ends came to 7 bases.

The sequence derives from a human donor who had recovered from COVID-19. The V call is TRBV15, the J call TRBJ2-6; no firm D call. The sequencing sample was made of CD4+ T cells from blood, cultured in vitro. In DNA, the CDR3 is TGTGCCACCAGCAGAAGGGCGGCTGGGGCCAACGTCCTGACTTTC. Translated: CATSRRAAGANVLTF.